This passage covers 32 T cell receptor beta chains from one sample sequenced in a study of tissue T cells after allogeneic stem cell transplantation (dated by TCRdb to between 2021 and 2023). The time point label here, explained by the study, means: mouse harvest day 14 after allogeneic transplant. Mouse grafts consisting of 10^7 T-cell-depleted bone marrow cells combined with 10^6 splenic CD5+ T cells were administered by tail vein injection. Libraries were made using the immunoSEQ multiplex PCR assay. The immuneACCESS repertoire file appears here via TCRdb, limited to in-frame rearrangements. These files lack a portion of the clones; in checked studies, under half of the deficit traces to unresolved V genes, and the cause of the others is not known. The sample table lists over 7,000 clones, under 35% of them with a count of one. The ten most abundant clones make up more than 2.5% of the sample.

Sequenced: skin. These receptors were obtained from a female BALB/c mouse given C57BL/6 T cells with graft-versus-host disease after an allogeneic hematopoietic cell transplant.

This clone was observed a few times. Genes and germline come from the mouse. Sequencing ends 1 residue short of the CDR3 end; the germline J gene provides the rest. The chain joins TRBV13-2 to TRBJ2-7; the D is unclear. This CDR3 is 12 amino acids long. In germline, CDR1 is NNHNN, CDR2 SYGAGS (reference sequence). The V gene lost 1 base and the J gene lost 4 bases, with 6 bases spanning the gap. CDR3 region: CASGDSQYEQYF. The CDR3 bases that were read are TGTGCCAGCGGTGATTCACAATATGAACAGTAC.

This clone was seen only once. Mouse names are used for the genes. CDR3 bases read: TGTGCCAGCAGTCCTCAGGGGCGACAAAACACCTTGTAC. Encoded protein: CASSPQGRQNTLY. From start to end, the CDR3 is CASSPQGRQNTLYF. This chain connects TRBV26 to TRBJ2-4, with D tentatively TRBD1 (6 bases). The read ends 1 residue before the CDR3 terminus; that terminus is restored from the germline J gene. From germline, CDR1 is KGHPV and CDR2 FQNQEV (reference sequence). The CDR3 loop spans 14 amino acids. The V end lost 4 bases, the J end lost 3 bases, and 11 bases lay between the germline ends.

As regards this clone: Germline and genes: mouse. The CDR3 end lies 1 residue beyond the end of the read and is filled in from the germline J gene. The rearrangement links TRBV26 to TRBJ1-1; D call uncertain. The V gene lost 4 bases and the J gene lost 0 bases, with 6 bases spanning the gap. Germline values: CDR1 KGHPV, CDR2 FQNQEV (reference sequence). This CDR3 has 13 amino acids. The CDR3 here is CASSPSTNTEVFF. CDR3 bases read: TGTGCCAGCAGTCCTTCAACAAACACAGAAGTCTTC. The complete variable domain, with remaining parts taken from reference TRBV26 and TRBJ1-1, reads NSKVIQTPRYLVKGQGQKAKMRCIPEKGHPVVFWYQQNKNNEFKFLINFQNQEVLQQIDMTEKRFSAECPSNSPCSLEIQSSEAGDSALYLCASSPSTNTEVFFGKGTRLTVV.

Worth noting for this clone: The gene symbols are mouse symbols. The read is 1 residue too short to cover the CDR3 end, so that end is filled in from the germline J gene. This sequence joins TRBV16 and TRBJ1-1; D gene ambiguous. The CDR3 extends over 13 amino acids. The V and J ends lost 2 bases and 1 base respectively, with 5 bases between them. Germline loops: CDR1 SGHSA, CDR2 FRNQAP. CDR3 loop: CASSLTGNTEVFF. Incomplete CDR3 DNA: TGTGCAAGCAGCTTAACGGGGAACACAGAAGTCTTC. The full variable domain, rest sourced from reference TRBV16 and TRBJ1-1, is NAGVIQTPRHKVTGKGQEATLWCEPISGHSAVFWYRQTIVQGLEFLTYFRNQAPIDDSGMPKERFSAQMPNQSHSTLKIQSTQPQDSAVYLCASSLTGNTEVFFGKGTRLTVV.

This clone has just a few counts. The gene names given are mouse names. The read stops 1 residue short of the end of the CDR3; the missing end is completed from the germline J gene. This chain connects TRBV26 to TRBJ1-1, with 7 bases aligning to TRBD1. Per the germline V gene, CDR1 is KGHPV and CDR2 is FQNQEV (reference sequence). This CDR3 has 11 amino acids. Trimming removed 5 bases from V and 11 bases from J; junction bases left unmatched: 5. The sequenced CDR3 bases are TGTGCCAGCAGTTTCGACAGGGAGGTCTTC. Protein: CASSFDREVF. The complete CDR3 sequence is CASSFDREVFF.

This clone was counted only a few times. The gene names given are mouse names. From the germline J gene comes the end of the CDR3, since the read stops 1 residue before it. This chain links TRBV23 with TRBJ1-1. The CDR3 loop spans 10 amino acids. Looked up from germline, CDR1 is KGHTA and CDR2 is FQNQQP. The part of the CDR3 DNA that was read is TGCTCCAGCAGTCAATCGAAGGTCTTC. Its translation: CSSSQSKVF. The entire CDR3 protein is CSSSQSKVFF.

Notes on this clone: Germline and genes here are mouse. The sequence runs out 1 residue before the end of the CDR3; the remainder is reconstructed from the germline J gene. V is TRBV26 and J is TRBJ1-6; possible D gene TRBD1, 5 bases. TRBJ1-6 is an open reading frame whose function is uncertain. Germline loops: CDR1 KGHPV, CDR2 FQNQEV (reference sequence). The CDR3 has 15 residues. V was shortened by 7 bases and J by 0 bases, with 10 bases between the two germline ends. CDR3 amino acids: CASTPTDSYNSPLYF. CDR3 DNA (partial): TGTGCCAGCACCCCGACAGATTCCTATAATTCGCCCCTCTAC.

This clone has a handful of counts. Gene names denote mouse genes. The missing CDR3 end, 1 residue past where the read stops, is filled in from the germline J gene. The chain employs TRBV13-3 and TRBJ1-3, with unresolved D. Trimming shortened V by 5 bases and J by 0 bases, and 15 bases separated the two germline ends. The CDR3 has 16 residues. Germline V gives CDR1 NNHDY, CDR2 SYVADS. CDR3 bases read: TGTGCCAGCAGCCCCAATCAAAAACCTTCTGGAAATACGCTCTAT. Encoded protein: CASSPNQKPSGNTLY. The entire CDR3 reads CASSPNQKPSGNTLYF.

To note about this clone: Each gene name is a mouse one. The read terminates 1 residue before the CDR3 end, so the remaining end is supplied by the germline J gene. The V gene is TRBV26, the J gene TRBJ1-1; the match to TRBD1 covers 7 bases. Germline V gene lookup returns CDR1 KGHPV and CDR2 FQNQEV (reference sequence). Trimming took 4 bases from V and 1 from J; bases not matched to a gene: 3. CDR3 size: 14 residues. The part of the CDR3 DNA that was read is TGTGCCAGCAGTCGCCAGGGGGGGAACACAGAAGTCTTC. Translated, it gives CASSRQGGNTEVF. The whole CDR3 protein is CASSRQGGNTEVFF.

This clone was seen a handful of times. Mouse gene names and germline throughout. With the read ending 1 residue before the CDR3 end, the germline J gene is used to fill in that end. The chain has TRBV26 and TRBJ1-3; no definite D call. Deletions cut 5 bases from V and 1 base from J, with 3 bases between. This CDR3 is 12 amino acids long. Germline CDR1 KGHPV, CDR2 FQNQEV (reference sequence). Incomplete CDR3 DNA: TGTGCCAGCAGTTACTCTGGAAATACGCTCTAT. Amino acid sequence: CASSYSGNTLY. The whole CDR3 protein reads CASSYSGNTLYF.

Regarding this clone: Gene names and germline refer to mouse. The read halts 1 residue ahead of the CDR3 end, with the missing end drawn from the germline J gene. The V gene is TRBV26, the J gene TRBJ1-1; 7 nucleotides line up with TRBD1. CDR1 and CDR2 (germline): KGHPV, FQNQEV (reference sequence). V was clipped by 4 bases and J by 0 bases; unmatched bases: 2. The CDR3 has 14 amino acids. This CDR3 is CASSRGTANTEVFF. The sequenced CDR3 bases are TGTGCCAGCAGTCGCGGGACAGCAAACACAGAAGTCTTC.

Concerning this clone: Gene names and germline refer to mouse. With the read ending 1 residue before the CDR3 end, the germline J gene is used to fill in that end. This rearrangement joins TRBV3 to TRBJ2-7; tentatively, D is TRBD1 (6 bases). The CDR3 length is 13 residues. Germline CDR1 SNHLY, CDR2 FYNGKV (reference sequence). Trimming took 2 bases from V and 4 from J, leaving 9 bases between them. The covered CDR3 bases are TGTGCCAGCAGCTTACGGGACAAATATGAACAGTAC. Translating gives CASSLRDKYEQY. The full CDR3 protein is CASSLRDKYEQYF.

The table lists this clone with a count of one. Gene names are mouse gene names. The read falls 1 residue short of the CDR3 end, and the missing part is taken from the germline J gene. The V and J genes are TRBV13-1 and TRBJ2-1; no clear D. From germline, CDR1 is NSHNY and CDR2 SYGAGN. The CDR3 spans 13 residues. V lost 0 bases, J lost 4 bases, and 5 bases lay in between. The CDR3 sequence is CASSDENYAEQFF. CDR3 DNA, as far as it was read: TGTGCCAGCAGTGATGAGAATTATGCTGAGCAGTTC.

As for this clone: Genes and germline are mouse. CDR3 bases read: TGCTCCAGCAGTCACCCCTATGAACAGTAC. Translated: CSSSHPYEQY. The whole CDR3 sequence is CSSSHPYEQYF. This chain connects TRBV23 to TRBJ2-7. The CDR3 end falls 1 residue outside the read, so it is completed with the germline J gene. There are 11 residues in the CDR3. Germline V gene lookup returns CDR1 KGHTA and CDR2 FQNQQP.

For this clone: Gene names and germline refer to mouse. The read is 1 residue too short to cover the CDR3 end, so that end is filled in from the germline J gene. The rearrangement joins TRBV14 to TRBJ2-4; D remains unclear. This CDR3 comprises 11 residues. CDR1 is SGHDT and CDR2 is FRDEAV in the germline V gene. V was shortened by 6 bases and J by 1 base, with 3 bases between the two germline ends. The CDR3 DNA, read in part, is TGTGCCAGCACCGGTCAAAACACCTTGTAC. This codes for CASTGQNTLY. The full CDR3 protein is CASTGQNTLYF.

This clone was picked up a small number of times. Gene names are mouse gene names. Read sequence stops 1 residue before the CDR3 end, and the germline J gene provides the missing end. J is TRBJ2-7 and V is TRBV26; 9 positions match TRBD1. The CDR3 contains 13 residues. Germline CDR1 and CDR2: KGHPV and FQNQEV (reference sequence). J was trimmed by 3 bases and V by 4 bases; bases with no gene match: 1. The CDR3 bases that were read are TGTGCCAGCAGTCCGACAGGGGGCTATGAACAGTAC. Protein product: CASSPTGGYEQY. The full CDR3 protein is CASSPTGGYEQYF.

In its sample, this clone was seen a few times. Germline and genes: mouse. The read is 1 residue too short to cover the CDR3 end, so that end is filled in from the germline J gene. V usage is TRBV26 and J usage is TRBJ1-6, with D unclear. TRBJ1-6 counts as an open reading frame of uncertain function. Trimming left V 3 bases short and J 5 bases short, with 5 bases between. CDR1 and CDR2 from the germline V gene are KGHPV and FQNQEV (reference sequence). The CDR3 contains 13 residues. The CDR3 DNA, read in part, is TGTGCCAGCAGTCTACAGAATAATTCGCCCCTCTAC. It is translated as CASSLQNNSPLY. The full CDR3 sequence reads CASSLQNNSPLYF.

As to this clone: The genes and germline here are from mouse. The read finishes 1 residue shy of the CDR3 end, and the germline J gene is used to complete it. The chain carries TRBV26 and TRBJ2-4; maybe TRBD1 (7 bases). CDR3 length: 15 amino acids. From germline, CDR1 is KGHPV and CDR2 FQNQEV (reference sequence). V dropped 0 bases and J dropped 6 bases, with 13 bases sitting between them. The CDR3 reads CASSLSEGARNTLYF. CDR3 bases read: TGTGCCAGCAGTCTGTCGGAGGGGGCAAGGAACACCTTGTAC.

A remark on this clone: Here the gene names and germline are mouse. Sequencing ends 1 residue short of the CDR3 end; the germline J gene provides the rest. V usage is TRBV26 and J usage is TRBJ2-2, with D unclear. The V gene's germline CDR1 is KGHPV and CDR2 FQNQEV (reference sequence). This CDR3 has 13 amino acids. V was clipped by 4 bases and J by 2 bases, with 5 bases between them. The DNA read from the CDR3 is TGTGCCAGCAGTCGTCAGAACACCGGGCAGCTCTAC. Its protein is CASSRQNTGQLY. The full CDR3 reads CASSRQNTGQLYF.

This clone is labeled medium-sized. All gene names here are mouse names. The read finishes 1 residue shy of the CDR3 end, and the germline J gene is used to complete it. The V and J genes are TRBV23 and TRBJ1-4; the table's D call, TRBD1, has no DNA check behind it. Germline V gene sequence: CDR1 KGHTA, CDR2 FQNQQP. CDR3 length equals 14 residues. The CDR3 region is CSSSRQISNERLFF. Partial CDR3 DNA: TGCTCCAGCAGTCGACAAATTTCCAACGAAAGATTATTT.

Concerning this clone: Mouse gene names and germline throughout. The CDR3 goes on 1 residue after the read ends, and that part is filled in from the germline J gene. V and J are TRBV19 and TRBJ1-4; 7 bases align to TRBD1. Trimming removed 5 bases from V and 0 bases from J; junction bases left unmatched: 1. The CDR3 length is 14 residues. CDR1 FNHDT and CDR2 SITEND come from the germline V gene (reference sequence). The covered CDR3 bases are TGTGCCAGCAGCAGGGGGATTTCCAACGAAAGATTATTT. Translation: CASSRGISNERLF. In full, the CDR3 is CASSRGISNERLFF. The full variable domain, in which reference TRBV19 and TRBJ1-4 provide the parts outside the CDR3, is GGIITQTPKFLIGQEGQKLTLKCQQNFNHDTMYWYRQDSGKGLRLIYYSITENDLQKGDLSEGYDASREKKSSFSLTVTSAQKNEMAVFLCASSRGISNERLFFGHGTKLSVL.

By share of the sample, this clone is medium-sized. These gene names are mouse names. Sequencing ends 1 residue short of the CDR3 end; the germline J gene provides the rest. V is TRBV3 and J is TRBJ2-3; 12 bases map to TRBD2. CDR1 is SNHLY, CDR2 FYNGKV, per germline (reference sequence). The CDR3 sequence is 17 residues long. V shed 1 base, J shed 2 bases, and the junction held 4 bases outside the gene matches. The CDR3 DNA, read in part, is TGTGCCAGCAGCTTAGGGGGGACTGGGGGGCCTGCAGAAACGCTGTAT. This gives the protein CASSLGGTGGPAETLY. The complete CDR3 protein is CASSLGGTGGPAETLYF.

By share of the sample, this clone is medium-sized. The listed genes are named as in mouse. The read halts 1 residue ahead of the CDR3 end, with the missing end drawn from the germline J gene. V gene TRBV26 combines with J gene TRBJ1-4; the D gene is possibly TRBD1 (5 bases). This CDR3 is built from 15 residues. Per the germline V gene, CDR1 is KGHPV and CDR2 is FQNQEV (reference sequence). Trimming shortened V by 3 bases and J by 0 bases, and 8 bases separated the two germline ends. The chain's CDR3 is CASSLGHISNERLFF. CDR3 bases read: TGTGCCAGCAGTCTAGGACACATTTCCAACGAAAGATTATTT.

Comment on this clone: Gene names refer to mouse genes. The read ends 1 residue early relative to the CDR3; the germline J gene fills the gap. This sequence joins TRBV3 and TRBJ2-7; 10 bases are shared with TRBD2. Trimming removed 5 bases from V and 6 bases from J; junction bases left unmatched: 1. The germline V gene encodes CDR1 SNHLY and CDR2 FYNGKV (reference sequence). The CDR3 covers 12 residues. The CDR3 spells CASSRLGGEQYF. Partial CDR3 DNA: TGTGCCAGCAGCAGACTGGGGGGTGAACAGTAC.

In its sample, this clone was seen a few times. Genes here carry mouse names. Read data end 1 residue before the CDR3 end; the end is taken from the germline J gene. The V and J genes are TRBV26 and TRBJ1-4; a weak D match, TRBD1 (5 bases). The CDR3 length is 14 residues. Trimming cost V 0 bases and J 7 bases, with 9 bases left between them. Looked up from germline, CDR1 is KGHPV and CDR2 is FQNQEV (reference sequence). CDR3 in amino acids: CASSLSGRVERLFF. The DNA read from the CDR3 is TGTGCCAGCAGTCTGTCCGGCAGGGTCGAAAGATTATTT.

Of note for this clone: The listed genes are named as in mouse. The read gets to within 1 residue of the CDR3 end, and the germline J gene fills in the rest. The chain employs TRBV13-1 and TRBJ1-2; no definite D call. The V gene lost 3 bases and the J gene lost 0 bases, with 6 bases spanning the gap. The germline V gene encodes CDR1 NSHNY and CDR2 SYGAGN. The CDR3 is 13 residues long. Incomplete CDR3 DNA: TGTGCCAGCAGTGGGTCAACAAACTCCGACTACACC. It translates to CASSGSTNSDYT. The entire CDR3 sequence reads CASSGSTNSDYTF.

For this clone: Gene and germline names: mouse. Read data end 1 residue before the CDR3 end; the end is taken from the germline J gene. The V and J genes are TRBV15 and TRBJ2-4; no firm D call. V lost 3 bases to trimming and J lost 0 bases, with 4 bases between them. Germline V CDR1 and CDR2: SGHND, FRSKSL. The CDR3 runs 13 residues. CDR3 DNA (partial): TGTGCCAGCAGTTTGCAGAGTCAAAACACCTTGTAC. This translates into CASSLQSQNTLY. The entire CDR3 reads CASSLQSQNTLYF.

By proportion, this clone is medium-sized. Any gene name here is a mouse gene name. The read ends 1 residue early relative to the CDR3; the germline J gene fills the gap. This chain uses TRBV14 with TRBJ2-1; D possibly corresponds to TRBD2 (7 bases). Between the trimmed V and J ends, which lost 1 base and 6 bases, there was a span of 8 bases. Germline values: CDR1 SGHDT, CDR2 FRDEAV. The CDR3 length is 13 residues. The CDR3 bases that were read are TGTGCCAGCAGTTTCGGGGGGCCTGCTGAGCAGTTC. It encodes CASSFGGPAEQF. The complete CDR3 reads CASSFGGPAEQFF.

This clone came up a few times. Each gene name is a mouse one. The read ends 1 residue before the CDR3 terminus; that terminus is restored from the germline J gene. The chain combines TRBV26 with TRBJ1-2; TRBD1 is a possible D gene (6 bases). Germline-derived CDR1 and CDR2 are KGHPV and FQNQEV (reference sequence). V was pared by 5 bases and J by 0 bases, with 7 bases between. The length of the CDR3 is 13 residues. CDR3 residues: CASSWTANSDYTF. Partial CDR3 DNA: TGTGCCAGCAGTTGGACAGCAAACTCCGACTACACC. Drawing the rest from reference TRBV26 and TRBJ1-2, the complete variable domain is NSKVIQTPRYLVKGQGQKAKMRCIPEKGHPVVFWYQQNKNNEFKFLINFQNQEVLQQIDMTEKRFSAECPSNSPCSLEIQSSEAGDSALYLCASSWTANSDYTFGSGTRLLVI.

This clone was counted only a few times. The listed genes are named as in mouse. The read comes to an end 1 residue before the CDR3 does, leaving the germline J gene to fill in the end. V is TRBV26 and J is TRBJ1-2; D gene ambiguous. Germline loops: CDR1 KGHPV, CDR2 FQNQEV (reference sequence). The CDR3 covers 11 residues. V was pared by 4 bases and J by 6 bases, with 6 bases between. Incomplete CDR3 DNA: TGTGCCAGCAGTCCCTATCCCGACTACACC. Translating gives CASSPYPDYT. The entire CDR3 protein reads CASSPYPDYTF.

The sample holds a few counts of this clone. Gene names are mouse gene names. The read halts 1 residue ahead of the CDR3 end, with the missing end drawn from the germline J gene. The chain carries TRBV26 and TRBJ2-4; 7 bases map to TRBD1. CDR1 is KGHPV, CDR2 FQNQEV, per germline (reference sequence). Germline trimming cut 2 bases from V and 2 bases from J; bases unmatched to any gene: 1. This CDR3 has 14 amino acids. The CDR3 is CASSLGQDQNTLYF. CDR3 DNA (partial): TGTGCCAGCAGTCTGGGACAGGATCAAAACACCTTGTAC. Complete variable domain (other parts from reference TRBV26 and TRBJ2-4): NSKVIQTPRYLVKGQGQKAKMRCIPEKGHPVVFWYQQNKNNEFKFLINFQNQEVLQQIDMTEKRFSAECPSNSPCSLEIQSSEAGDSALYLCASSLGQDQNTLYFGAGTRLSVL.

As regards this clone: Each gene name is a mouse one. The CDR3 end lies 1 residue beyond the end of the read and is filled in from the germline J gene. The chain employs TRBV26 and TRBJ1-3; D is uncertain. CDR3 length: 14 residues. V lost 2 bases and J lost 0, with 5 bases in between. Germline-derived CDR1 and CDR2 are KGHPV and FQNQEV (reference sequence). The CDR3 DNA, read in part, is TGTGCCAGCAGTCTGCCCCGTTCTGGAAATACGCTCTAT. This translates into CASSLPRSGNTLY. The CDR3, in full, reads CASSLPRSGNTLYF.